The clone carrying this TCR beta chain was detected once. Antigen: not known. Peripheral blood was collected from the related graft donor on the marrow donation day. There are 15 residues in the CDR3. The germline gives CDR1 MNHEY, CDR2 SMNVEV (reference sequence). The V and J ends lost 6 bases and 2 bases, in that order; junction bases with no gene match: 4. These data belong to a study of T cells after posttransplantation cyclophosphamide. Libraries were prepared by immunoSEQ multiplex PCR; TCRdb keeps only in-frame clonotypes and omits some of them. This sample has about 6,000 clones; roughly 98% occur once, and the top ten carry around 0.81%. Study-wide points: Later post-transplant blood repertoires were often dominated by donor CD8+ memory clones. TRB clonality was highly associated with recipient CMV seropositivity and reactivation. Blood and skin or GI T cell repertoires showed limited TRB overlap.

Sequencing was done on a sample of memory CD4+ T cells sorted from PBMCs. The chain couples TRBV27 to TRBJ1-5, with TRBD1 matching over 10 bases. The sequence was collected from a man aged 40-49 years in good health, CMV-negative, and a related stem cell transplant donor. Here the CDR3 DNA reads TGTGCCAGCAGGGGACAGGGGTTCGGCAATCAGCCCCAGCATTTT. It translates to CASRGQGFGNQPQHF.